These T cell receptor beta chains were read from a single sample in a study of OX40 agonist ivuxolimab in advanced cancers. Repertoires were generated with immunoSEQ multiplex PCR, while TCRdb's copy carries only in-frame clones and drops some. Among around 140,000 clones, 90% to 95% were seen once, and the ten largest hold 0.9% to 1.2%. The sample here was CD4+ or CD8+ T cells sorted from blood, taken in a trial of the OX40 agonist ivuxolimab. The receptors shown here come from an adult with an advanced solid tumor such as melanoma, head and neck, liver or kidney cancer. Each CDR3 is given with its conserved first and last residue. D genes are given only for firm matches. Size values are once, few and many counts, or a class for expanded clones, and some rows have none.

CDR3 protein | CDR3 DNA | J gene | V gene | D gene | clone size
CASSPIPGTGGPDTQYF | TGCGCCAGCAGCCCCATCCCCGGGACAGGGGGCCCAGATACGCAGTATTTT | TRBJ2-3 | TRBV5-1 | TRBD1 | NA
CASSLGGRSSYNEQFF | TGTGCCAGCAGCTTGGGCGGGAGGAGCTCCTACAATGAGCAGTTCTTC | TRBJ2-1 | TRBV5-4 | TRBD2 | NA
CASSLRGSVHQPQHF | TGCGCCAGCAGCTTGAGGGGGTCCGTCCATCAGCCCCAGCATTTT | TRBJ1-5 | TRBV5-1 | NA | NA
CASSDRERPFF | TGTGCCAGCAGCGACAGGGAGAGGCCGTTCTTC | TRBJ2-1 | TRBV2 | TRBD1 | few
CASSPRQGLGTEAFF | TGTGCCAGCAGCCCAAGACAGGGGCTAGGCACTGAAGCTTTCTTT | TRBJ1-1 | TRBV9 | TRBD1 | NA
CASSEGNTEAFF | TGCGCCAGCAGCGAGGGAAATACTGAAGCTTTCTTT | TRBJ1-1 | TRBV5-1 | NA | once
CASSLAWGRPGGNQPQHF | TGTGCCAGCAGCTTGGCCTGGGGCAGGCCGGGAGGCAATCAGCCCCAGCATTTT | TRBJ1-5 | TRBV5-6 | NA | NA
CASTSRKAPGGRTEAFF | TGTGCCAGCACCAGTAGGAAGGCCCCAGGAGGTCGCACTGAAGCTTTCTTT | TRBJ1-1 | TRBV28 | NA | NA
CASRKSRGESYEQYF | TGTGCCAGCAGAAAAAGCAGGGGGGAGTCCTACGAGCAGTACTTC | TRBJ2-7 | TRBV6-1 | NA | NA
CASSLSYIGRNEQFF | TGTGCCAGCAGCTTATCCTATATAGGGAGGAATGAGCAGTTCTTC | TRBJ2-1 | TRBV7-2 | NA | NA
CASSPHRGADEQYF | TGTGCCAGCTCACCTCACAGGGGAGCCGACGAGCAGTACTTC | TRBJ2-7 | TRBV18 | TRBD1 | once
CASSAGTRNSPLHF | TGTGCCAGCAGCGCCGGGACAAGGAATTCACCCCTCCACTTT | TRBJ1-6 | TRBV27 | NA | NA
CASSPLGQTRDTPYGYTF | TGTGCCAGCAGCCCTCTTGGCCAGACCAGGGACACACCATATGGCTACACCTTC | TRBJ1-2 | TRBV7-2 | NA | NA
CASSESGSTEAFF | TGCGCCAGCAGTGAGTCCGGGAGCACTGAAGCTTTCTTT | TRBJ1-1 | TRBV10-1 | NA | NA
CASSRQGGETQYF | TGTGCCAGCAGTAGGCAGGGTGGAGAGACCCAGTACTTC | TRBJ2-5 | TRBV25-1 | NA | NA
CASSSPIQGRYGYTF | TGTGCCAGCAGCTCCCCTATACAGGGTCGCTATGGCTACACCTTC | TRBJ1-2 | TRBV7-2 | NA | NA
CASSLVAGSNQPQHF | TGTGCCAGCAGCTTAGTCGCAGGCTCAAATCAGCCCCAGCATTTT | TRBJ1-5 | TRBV11-2 | NA | NA
CASGRAAGEQYF | TGTGCCAGCGGACGGGCGGCGGGAGAGCAGTACTTC | TRBJ2-7 | TRBV7-2 | NA | NA
CASSFTGGPQETQYF | TGTGCCAGCAGTTTTACAGGGGGACCCCAAGAGACCCAGTACTTC | TRBJ2-5 | TRBV5-4 | TRBD1 | NA
CASSQEGYGSGSYEQYF | TGCGCCAGCAGCCAAGAAGGATACGGGTCCGGCTCCTACGAGCAGTACTTC | TRBJ2-7 | TRBV4-3 | NA | NA
CASKGVMNTEAFF | TGTGCCAGCAAGGGGGTCATGAACACTGAAGCTTTCTTT | TRBJ1-1 | TRBV28 | NA | NA
CASSPRTGNRNTEAFF | TGTGCCAGTAGCCCCCGGACAGGGAATAGGAACACTGAAGCTTTCTTT | TRBJ1-1 | TRBV19 | TRBD1 | NA
CASSQDAYGYTF | TGCGCCAGCAGCCAAGACGCATATGGCTACACCTTC | TRBJ1-2 | TRBV4-1 | NA | NA
CASSYSGGSGYEQYF | TGTGCCAGCAGTTACTCGGGCGGGTCGGGATACGAGCAGTACTTC | TRBJ2-7 | TRBV6-5 | NA | NA
CASSSDRSYGYTF | TGTGCCAGCAGTTCCGACAGATCCTATGGCTACACCTTC | TRBJ1-2 | TRBV6-6 | NA | NA
CASSLGTSSSYEQYF | TGTGCCAGCAGCTTAGGGACCTCTAGCTCCTACGAGCAGTACTTC | TRBJ2-7 | TRBV7-8 | NA | NA
CASSLLRTPNYGYTF | TGTGCCAGCAGCCTTTTACGAACGCCGAACTATGGCTACACCTTC | TRBJ1-2 | TRBV11-2 | NA | NA
CASSPETGDPHSPLHF | TGTGCCAGCTCACCCGAAACAGGGGATCCCCATTCACCCCTCCACTTT | TRBJ1-6 | TRBV18 | TRBD1 | NA
CASSLESSGRSTYEQYF | TGCGCCAGCAGCTTGGAGAGTAGTGGGAGATCTACCTACGAGCAGTACTTC | TRBJ2-7 | TRBV5-1 | NA | NA
CSVEAGVALGGIQYF | TGCAGCGTTGAGGCGGGAGTGGCCTTGGGGGGCATTCAGTACTTC | TRBJ2-4 | TRBV29-1 | TRBD2 | NA
CASSVGPGTGIYTSYEQYF | TGTGCCAGCAGCGTCGGTCCCGGGACAGGGATCTACACATCCTACGAGCAGTACTTC | TRBJ2-7 | TRBV9 | TRBD1 | NA
CASSFDSGGTGNTIYF | TGTGCCAGCAGCTTCGATTCGGGGGGGACTGGAAACACCATATATTTT | TRBJ1-3 | TRBV7-2 | NA | NA
CASSYIGGTNQPQHF | TGTGCCAGCAGCTATATCGGGGGGACTAATCAGCCCCAGCATTTT | TRBJ1-5 | TRBV7-2 | NA | NA
CASSDSSGNSYNEQFF | TGTGCCAGTAGTGATTCTAGCGGGAACTCCTACAATGAGCAGTTCTTC | TRBJ2-1 | TRBV19 | TRBD2 | NA
CASSQDSPASGNTIYF | TGTGCCAGCAGCCAGGACAGCCCAGCCTCTGGAAACACCATATATTTT | TRBJ1-3 | TRBV11-2 | NA | NA
CASSQDLVGTGLSSYNSPLHF | TGCGCCAGCAGCCAAGATCTGGTCGGGACAGGCCTGAGCTCCTATAATTCACCCCTCCACTTT | TRBJ1-6 | TRBV4-3 | TRBD1 | NA
CASSSAGTQYF | TGTGCCAGCAGTTCCGCGGGGACCCAGTACTTC | TRBJ2-5 | TRBV6-5 | NA | NA
CASSEDYSGGSQPQHF | TGTGCCAGCAGTGAAGATTATTCAGGGGGCAGCCAGCCCCAGCATTTT | TRBJ1-5 | TRBV2 | TRBD1 | NA
CASSSDTSGEQYF | TGTGCCAGCTCCTCGGACACTTCGGGGGAGCAGTACTTC | TRBJ2-7 | TRBV18 | NA | NA
CASSEETGYGYTF | TGTGCCAGCAGCGAGGAAACGGGGTATGGCTACACCTTC | TRBJ1-2 | TRBV7-2 | NA | once
CASSVGGQQSKNIQYF | TGTGCCAGCAGCGTAGGGGGTCAACAGTCCAAAAACATTCAGTACTTC | TRBJ2-4 | TRBV9 | NA | NA
CASSGITGSRFEQFF | TGTGCCAGCAGCGGAATAACAGGGAGTAGGTTTGAGCAGTTCTTC | TRBJ2-1 | TRBV6-5 | NA | NA
CASRGEGDTEAFF | TGTGCCAGCCGGGGAGAAGGGGACACTGAAGCTTTCTTT | TRBJ1-1 | TRBV7-7 | NA | NA
CASRPTPTGGTEAFF | TGTGCCAGCAGACCCACGCCGACAGGGGGCACTGAAGCTTTCTTT | TRBJ1-1 | TRBV6-5 | TRBD1 | NA
CATSRDRAGSSTQYF | TGTGCCACCAGCAGAGATCGAGCGGGCTCAAGTACGCAGTATTTT | TRBJ2-3 | TRBV15 | NA | NA
CASSLEQGNEKLFF | TGCGCCAGCAGCTTGGAACAGGGGAATGAAAAACTGTTTTTT | TRBJ1-4 | TRBV5-1 | TRBD1 | NA
CASSSGQAYSNQPQHF | TGTGCCAGCAGTTCCGGACAGGCCTATAGCAATCAGCCCCAGCATTTT | TRBJ1-5 | TRBV28 | TRBD1 | NA
CATSRRQGYGYTF | TGTGCCACCAGCCGACGACAGGGGTATGGCTACACCTTC | TRBJ1-2 | TRBV15 | TRBD1 | NA
CASSQAGVPYEQYF | TGCGCCAGCAGCCAAGCCGGGGTACCCTACGAGCAGTACTTC | TRBJ2-7 | TRBV4-3 | NA | NA
CASSLDTSYNEQFF | TGTGCCAGCAGCTTGGATACATCCTACAATGAGCAGTTCTTC | TRBJ2-1 | TRBV5-4 | NA | NA
CASSPTGAGGTEAFF | TGTGCCAGCTCACCAACAGGGGCCGGAGGCACTGAAGCTTTCTTT | TRBJ1-1 | TRBV18 | TRBD1 | once
CASSLAGTKNNEQFF | TGTGCCAGCAGCTTGGCCGGGACTAAAAACAATGAGCAGTTCTTC | TRBJ2-1 | TRBV5-4 | TRBD2 | NA
CASSENAALNTEAFF | TGTGCCAGCAGTGAGAATGCGGCTCTGAACACTGAAGCTTTCTTT | TRBJ1-1 | TRBV2 | NA | NA
CASSLAAGTPKRETQYF | TGTGCCAGCAGCTTAGCGGCAGGGACTCCAAAAAGGGAGACCCAGTACTTC | TRBJ2-5 | TRBV7-9 | NA | once
CASSSPGQAFMALHF | TGTGCCAGCAGTTCACCGGGACAGGCATTCATGGCCCTCCACTTT | TRBJ1-6 | TRBV28 | TRBD1 | NA
CASSAGDSYGYTF | TGTGCCAGCAGCGCGGGGGACAGTTATGGCTACACCTTT | TRBJ1-2 | TRBV9 | TRBD1 | NA
CASSHLGRREATNEKLFF | TGCGCCAGCAGCCACCTCGGACGGAGGGAAGCGACTAATGAAAAACTGTTTTTT | TRBJ1-4 | TRBV4-1 | NA | NA
CASDPGQQETQYF | TGCGCCAGCGACCCGGGACAGCAAGAGACCCAGTACTTC | TRBJ2-5 | TRBV5-1 | TRBD1 | NA
CASSFPGQSPDTQYF | TGTGCCAGCAGCTTCCCGGGACAGTCCCCAGATACGCAGTATTTT | TRBJ2-3 | TRBV7-2 | TRBD1 | NA